The entry that follows covers one TCR beta chain sequence. As originally analysed: Reference gene primer amplification in the assay estimated nucleated cell counts. Libraries were prepared by immunoSEQ multiplex PCR; TCRdb keeps only in-frame clonotypes and omits some of them. The V and J calls and the clone size are those of that table, but D and trimming were determined from the DNA. The sample lists fewer than 200,000 clones; over 85% were seen once. The data originate from a study of blood T cell repertoires in COVID-19. In the study overall: Acute and convalescent COVID-19 specimens originated in the United States, Italy and Spain.

This CDR3 spans 14 amino acids. Germline values: CDR1 SGHTA, CDR2 FQGNSA. The germline V and J ends were trimmed by 1 base and 1 base, with 7 bases remaining between them. The sequenced material came from peripheral blood. The chain combines TRBV7-2 with TRBJ1-1; D is unclear. The sequence came from a woman between 45 and 65 years old with acute or convalescent COVID-19. CDR3 nucleotides: TGTGCCAGCAGCTTAGTGGCAGGGAACACTGAAGCTTTCTTT. Amino acids: CASSLVAGNTEAFF.